These 30 T cell receptor beta chains originate from one sample sequenced in a study of blood T cell repertoires in COVID-19. Sequencing used immunoSEQ multiplex PCR; TCRdb keeps in-frame clones, though not all of them. The table has fewer than 90,000 clones, roughly 88% seen once. The specimen was peripheral blood. The receptor set was obtained from a man aged 55 to 69 with acute or convalescent COVID-19.

This clone has just one count. The sample holds other DNA sequences that translate to the same CDR3. The rearrangement uses TRBV7-6 and TRBJ2-2; possible D gene TRBD2, 6 bases. The CDR3 length is 15 residues. V shed 1 base and J shed 4 bases, with 10 bases lying between them. CDR1 and CDR2 (germline): SGHVS, FNYEAQ. The CDR3 loop is CASSLGQGGTGELFF. CDR3 sequence (DNA): TGTGCCAGCAGCTTAGGTCAGGGAGGCACCGGGGAGCTGTTTTTT.

The V gene is TRBV7-2, the J gene TRBJ2-7, with D unclear. Trimming took off 2 bases at V and 2 bases at J, with 4 bases between the two ends. This CDR3 has 12 residues. CDR1 is SGHTA, CDR2 FQGNSA, per germline. Here the CDR3 reads CASSLSTYEQYF. The CDR3 nucleotides are TGTGCCAGCAGCTTATCCACCTACGAGCAGTACTTC.

There are a few counts of this clone. The CDR3 bases are TGCAGCGTTGACACAGGGGGCGCGGGCACTGAAGCTTTCTTT. Translation gives CSVDTGGAGTEAFF. This chain joins TRBV29-1 and TRBJ1-1; 9 bases line up with TRBD1. The CDR3 has 14 residues. The germline CDR1 and CDR2 sequences are SQVTM and ANQGSEA. Trimming removed 3 bases from V and 4 bases from J; junction bases left unmatched: 6. The entire variable domain, with the rest obtained from reference TRBV29-1 and TRBJ1-1, is as follows: SAVISQKPSRDICQRGTSLTIQCQVDSQVTMMFWYRQQPGQSLTLIATANQGSEATYESGFVIDKFPISRPNLTFSTLTVSNMSPEDSSIYLCSVDTGGAGTEAFFGQGTRLTVV.

The CDR3 DNA is TGTGCCTGGAGTGTATCCGGGGGGCTGTTCGGATACGAGCAGTACTTC. This translates into CAWSVSGGLFGYEQYF. This sequence joins TRBV30 and TRBJ2-7; D might be TRBD2 (7 bases). The length of the CDR3 is 16 residues. Germline V CDR1 and CDR2: GTSNPN, SVGIG (reference sequence). Trimming cost V 0 bases and J 4 bases, with 19 bases left between them.

This clone was observed a single time. The chain combines TRBV19 with TRBJ1-5; no reliable D call. Between the trimmed V and J ends, which lost 6 bases and 4 bases, there was a span of 7 bases. Germline V gene lookup returns CDR1 LNHDA and CDR2 SQIVND (reference sequence). There are 12 residues in the CDR3. CDR3 DNA: TGTGCCAGTAGACAGCTAAATCAGCCCCAGCATTTT. This gives the protein CASRQLNQPQHF.

The chain uses TRBV7-8 and TRBJ1-4; 7 bases match TRBD1. Trimming at V came to 2 bases and at J to 4 bases, leaving 4 bases not matched to a gene. The CDR3 extends over 15 amino acids. In germline, CDR1 is SGHVS, CDR2 FQNEAQ. This CDR3 is CASSLMGQFNEKLFF. The CDR3 nucleotides are TGTGCCAGCAGCTTAATGGGACAGTTTAATGAAAAACTGTTTTTT.

The V gene is TRBV3-1 (or the pseudogene TRBV3-2), the J gene TRBJ2-7, with 10 bases lining up with TRBD2. V lost 0 bases and J lost 5; bases outside the gene matches: 7. The germline V gene has CDR1 LGHDT and CDR2 YNNKEL (reference sequence). This CDR3 is 16 amino acids long. CDR3 sequence: CASSQDLGLATDEQYF. CDR3 bases: TGTGCCAGCAGCCAAGATTTGGGACTAGCGACTGACGAGCAGTACTTC.

The V gene is TRBV6-6, the J gene TRBJ1-1, with D hard to call. The germline V and J ends were trimmed by 8 bases and 4 bases, with 20 bases remaining between them. This CDR3 has 15 amino acids. CDR1 is MNHNY and CDR2 is SVGAGI in the germline V gene (reference sequence). The CDR3 nucleotides are TGTGCCAGCGATCCTTTGTCAGCGGAGCCCACTGAAGCTTTCTTT. It is translated as CASDPLSAEPTEAFF.

The chain couples TRBV5-1 to TRBJ1-2; 7 bases are shared with TRBD1. The CDR3 consists of 18 residues. With V trimmed by 4 bases and J by 8 bases, 23 bases remained unmatched. Germline-derived CDR1 and CDR2 are SGHRS and YFSETQ. The CDR3 spells CASSPEGAKVGEYGGYTF. In DNA form, the CDR3 reads TGCGCCAGCAGCCCTGAGGGGGCGAAGGTGGGGGAATATGGAGGCTACACCTTC.

This clone has a handful of counts. The chain employs TRBV5-1 and TRBJ2-3; 10 bases fit TRBD2. V lost 2 bases and J lost 5; bases outside the gene matches: 2. This CDR3 contains 14 residues. The germline V gene has CDR1 SGHRS and CDR2 YFSETQ. The CDR3, as DNA: TGCGCCAGCAGCTTTAGCGGGGGGAGAGATACGCAGTATTTT. Protein: CASSFSGGRDTQYF.

The rearrangement joins TRBV11-1 to TRBJ2-5, with TRBD2 matching over 10 bases. V was pared by 3 bases and J by 3 bases, with 7 bases of the junction left unmatched. Germline CDR1 reads SGHAT; CDR2 reads FQDESV (reference sequence). This CDR3 has 16 residues. CDR3 residues: CASSFSSGGAEETQYF. DNA of the CDR3: TGTGCCAGCAGCTTTTCGAGCGGGGGGGCCGAAGAGACCCAGTACTTC.

The chain carries TRBV2 and TRBJ1-1; no clear D gene. Germline V gives CDR1 SNHLY, CDR2 FYNNEI. The CDR3 is made up of 13 amino acids. Trimming removed 8 bases at V and 7 bases at J, with 17 bases between. CDR3: CASSLSGSGEAFF. Written as DNA, the CDR3 is TGTGCCAGCTCCTTATCCGGTTCGGGTGAAGCTTTCTTT.

CDR3 sequence: CASSPMPSGIYNEQFF. As DNA, the CDR3 is TGTGCCAGCAGCCCCATGCCTAGCGGGATATACAATGAGCAGTTCTTC. The chain employs TRBV13 and TRBJ2-1; 9 nucleotides align to TRBD2. V lost 5 bases to trimming and J lost 4 bases; unmatched junction nucleotides: 9. The CDR3 has 16 amino acids. The germline V gene encodes CDR1 PRHDT and CDR2 FYEKMQ (reference sequence).

V and J are TRBV12-3 or TRBV12-4 and TRBJ2-3; 9 positions agree with TRBD2. The V gene end was trimmed by 5 bases and the J gene end by 11 bases; junction bases not matched to a gene: 5. The CDR3 is 12 amino acids. The CDR3 DNA is TGTGCCAGCAGTCCCGCGGGGGGGAGGCAGTATTTT. It specifies CASSPAGGRQYF.

The V call is TRBV6-6, the J call TRBJ2-7, with D hard to call. The CDR3 length is 16 residues. V lost 8 bases and J 0 bases, leaving 20 bases between the germline ends. Germline CDR1 MNHNY, CDR2 SVGAGI (reference sequence). The CDR3 DNA reads TGTGCCAGCGGTTTAATGAGAGGCAAGAGCTCCTACGAGCAGTACTTC. Residues: CASGLMRGKSSYEQYF.

The gene calls are TRBV5-1 and TRBJ2-7; 7 bases are a match to TRBD2. Per the germline V gene, CDR1 is SGHRS and CDR2 is YFSETQ. The J segment lost 3 bases and the V segment lost 4 bases, leaving 7 bases of the junction unmatched. The length of the CDR3 is 14 residues. CDR3 sequence (DNA): TGCGCCAGCAGCCCCGGGGACTACCTCTACGAGCAGTACTTC. Residues: CASSPGDYLYEQYF.

This rearrangement joins TRBV5-1 to TRBJ2-7; 11 bases agree with TRBD1. The CDR3 is 15 amino acids. V lost 4 bases, J lost 2 bases, and 5 bases stayed unmatched. Germline lookup yields CDR1 SGHRS and CDR2 YFSETQ. In DNA, the CDR3 is TGCGCCAGCAGCCCAGGGACAGGGGGAGCCTACGAGCAGTACTTC. Protein product: CASSPGTGGAYEQYF.

This chain connects TRBV30 to TRBJ1-3; D unclear. V was pared by 2 bases and J by 0 bases, with 11 bases between. Germline V lookup: CDR1 GTSNPN, CDR2 SVGIG (reference sequence). This CDR3 comprises 15 residues. CDR3 sequence (DNA): TGTGCCTGGAGTTCCCCGCGGGCCTCTGGAAACACCATATATTTT. Encoded protein: CAWSSPRASGNTIYF.

The chain couples TRBV6-5 to TRBJ2-1; D uncertain. The germline V gene has CDR1 MNHEY and CDR2 SVGAGI. The V gene lost 5 bases and the J gene lost 4 bases, with 6 bases spanning the gap. The CDR3 consists of 12 residues. The CDR3 DNA reads TGTGCCAGCAGTCGGGTATACAATGAGCAGTTCTTC. Translation gives CASSRVYNEQFF.

CDR3 residues: CATSERDTQYF. As DNA, the CDR3 is TGTGCCACCAGTGAGCGAGATACGCAGTATTTT. This chain links TRBV24-1 with TRBJ2-3; no clear D gene. Trimming left V 4 bases short and J 5 bases short, with 3 bases between. The germline CDR1 and CDR2 sequences are KGHDR and SFDVKD. CDR3 length: 11 residues.

V is TRBV23-1 and J is TRBJ2-1; tentative D call: TRBD1 (5 bases). TRBV23-1 is identified as an open reading frame with a role that is uncertain. This CDR3 spans 16 amino acids. V dropped 0 bases and J dropped 4 bases, with 13 bases sitting between them. CDR3 protein: CASSQSETGIYNEQFF. The CDR3 DNA follows: TGCGCCAGCAGTCAATCGGAAACAGGTATATACAATGAGCAGTTCTTC.

The chain carries TRBV13 and TRBJ1-1; possible D gene TRBD1, 5 bases. In germline, CDR1 is PRHDT, CDR2 FYEKMQ (reference sequence). The V end lost 2 bases, the J end lost 1 base, and 8 bases lay between the germline ends. This CDR3 contains 14 residues. CDR3 residues: CASSLLGRNTEAFF. The CDR3 DNA sequence: TGTGCCAGCAGCTTATTGGGGCGGAACACTGAAGCTTTCTTT.

V and J are TRBV29-1 and TRBJ1-2; D is unresolved. The CDR3 has 11 residues. In germline, CDR1 is SQVTM, CDR2 ANQGSEA. The ends were cut back, 4 bases at V and 5 bases at J, with 8 bases in the middle. The CDR3 reads CSVVEDYGYTF. In nucleotides, the CDR3 is TGCAGCGTTGTGGAGGATTATGGCTACACCTTC.

The chain is built from TRBV5-1 and TRBJ1-4; the D is unclear. V lost 0 bases and J lost 7, with 10 bases in between. Germline loops: CDR1 SGHRS, CDR2 YFSETQ. This CDR3 spans 14 amino acids. DNA for the CDR3: TGCGCCAGCAGCTTGGCCCAATCGGGTGAAAAACTGTTTTTT. Translated, it gives CASSLAQSGEKLFF.

The chain joins TRBV27 to TRBJ2-3; 7 bases fit TRBD2. Germline CDR1 reads MNHEY; CDR2 reads SMNVEV (reference sequence). J was trimmed by 3 bases and V by 0 bases; bases with no gene match: 9. CDR3 length: 17 amino acids. The CDR3 DNA follows: TGTGCCAGCAGTTTATCGTTCCGGGCGGGAGAGACAGATACGCAGTATTTT. This gives the protein CASSLSFRAGETDTQYF.

The V and J genes are TRBV6-5 and TRBJ2-3; 8 bases are shared with TRBD2. The V and J ends lost 4 bases and 1 base, in that order; junction bases with no gene match: 7. Germline values: CDR1 MNHEY, CDR2 SVGAGI. The CDR3 has 16 residues. CDR3: CASSSLRGGGTDTQYF. The CDR3 coding sequence is TGTGCCAGCAGTTCCCTCCGGGGGGGCGGCACAGATACGCAGTATTTT.

The chain employs TRBV27 and TRBJ1-6; weak D call: TRBD1 (6 bases). CDR1 MNHEY and CDR2 SMNVEV come from the germline V gene (reference sequence). The germline V and J ends were trimmed by 5 bases and 6 bases, with 11 bases remaining between them. This CDR3 is 14 amino acids long. The CDR3 nucleotides are TGTGCCAGCAGTAGCGACAGGTCTAATTCACCCCTCCACTTT. It specifies CASSSDRSNSPLHF.

In this sample, this clone turned up a few times. The rearrangement uses TRBV3-1 (or the pseudogene TRBV3-2) and TRBJ2-2; TRBD2 is a possible D gene (6 bases). Germline V gene sequence: CDR1 LGHDT, CDR2 YNNKEL (reference sequence). The V end lost 4 bases, the J end lost 6 bases, and 12 bases lay between the germline ends. There are 14 residues in the CDR3. CDR3 sequence reads: CASSPSGLAGELFF. The CDR3 nucleotides are TGTGCCAGCAGCCCCTCGGGACTCGCCGGGGAGCTGTTTTTT.

J is TRBJ2-7 and V is TRBV6-6; 11 bases fit TRBD1. Germline CDR1 and CDR2: MNHNY and SVGAGI (reference sequence). The CDR3 loop spans 15 amino acids. Trimming removed 6 bases from V and 2 bases from J; junction bases left unmatched: 6. CDR3 in DNA: TGTGCCAGCAGCCCCGCGGGACAGGGGGCCTACGAGCAGTACTTC. Translation gives CASSPAGQGAYEQYF.

The chain joins TRBV5-4 to TRBJ2-1, with D maybe TRBD1 (5 bases). Per the germline V gene, CDR1 is SGHNT and CDR2 is YYREEE (reference sequence). V gave up 0 bases and J gave up 6 bases, with 10 bases separating them. The CDR3 totals 14 residues. In DNA, the CDR3 is TGTGCCAGCAGCTTGGCCAGTCAGGGCAATGAGCAGTTCTTC. This codes for CASSLASQGNEQFF.